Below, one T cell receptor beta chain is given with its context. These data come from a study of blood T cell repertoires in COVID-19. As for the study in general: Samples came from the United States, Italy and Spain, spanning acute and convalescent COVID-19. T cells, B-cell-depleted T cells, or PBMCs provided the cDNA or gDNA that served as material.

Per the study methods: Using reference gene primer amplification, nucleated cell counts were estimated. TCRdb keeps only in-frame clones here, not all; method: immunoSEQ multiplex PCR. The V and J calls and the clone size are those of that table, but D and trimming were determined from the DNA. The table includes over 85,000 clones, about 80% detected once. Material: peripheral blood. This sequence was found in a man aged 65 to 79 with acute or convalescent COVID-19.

The CDR3 region has the DNA TGTGCCAGTAGTAGGAGGGTCCGCACAGATACGCAGTATTTT. Its protein is CASSRRVRTDTQYF. This chain connects TRBV19 to TRBJ2-3; D perhaps matches TRBD2 (6 bases). V dropped 4 bases and J dropped 1 base, with 9 bases sitting between them. The CDR3 consists of 14 residues. CDR1 and CDR2 from the germline V gene are LNHDA and SQIVND (reference sequence).